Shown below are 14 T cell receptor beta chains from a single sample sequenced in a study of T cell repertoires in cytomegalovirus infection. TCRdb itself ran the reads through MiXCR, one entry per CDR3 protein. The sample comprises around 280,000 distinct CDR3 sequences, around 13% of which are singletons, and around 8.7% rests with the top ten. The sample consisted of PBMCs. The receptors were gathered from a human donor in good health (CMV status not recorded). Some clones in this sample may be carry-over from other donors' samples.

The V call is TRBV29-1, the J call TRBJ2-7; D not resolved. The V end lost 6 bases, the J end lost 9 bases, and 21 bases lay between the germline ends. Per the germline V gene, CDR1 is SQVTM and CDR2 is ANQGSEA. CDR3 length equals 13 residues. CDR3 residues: CSVLLNPPLGQYF. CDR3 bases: TGCAGCGTCTTGCTCAATCCACCCCTAGGGCAGTACTTC.

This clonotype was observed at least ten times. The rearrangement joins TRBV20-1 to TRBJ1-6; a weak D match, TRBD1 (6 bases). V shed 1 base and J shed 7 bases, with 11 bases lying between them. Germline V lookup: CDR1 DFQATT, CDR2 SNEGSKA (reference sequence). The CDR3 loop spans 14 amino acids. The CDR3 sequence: CSARVVQGNSPLHF. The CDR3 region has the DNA TGCAGTGCTAGAGTGGTACAGGGCAATTCACCCCTCCACTTT.

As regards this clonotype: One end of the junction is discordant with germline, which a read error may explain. CDR3 amino acids: CSARDLSPLGYTEQFF. Written as DNA, the CDR3 is TGCAGTGCTAGAGACCTCAGCCCCTTAGGGTACACTGAGCAGTTCTTC. This chain uses TRBV20-1 with TRBJ2-1; D unresolved. This CDR3 region has 16 residues. Germline V gene data show CDR1 as DFQATT and CDR2 as SNEGSKA (reference sequence).

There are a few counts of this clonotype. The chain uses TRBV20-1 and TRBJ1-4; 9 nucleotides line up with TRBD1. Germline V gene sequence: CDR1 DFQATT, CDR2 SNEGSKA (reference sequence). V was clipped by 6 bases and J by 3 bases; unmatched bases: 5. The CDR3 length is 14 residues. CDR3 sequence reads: CSANTGGPNEKLFF. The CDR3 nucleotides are TGCAGTGCAAACACAGGGGGCCCTAATGAAAAACTGTTTTTT.

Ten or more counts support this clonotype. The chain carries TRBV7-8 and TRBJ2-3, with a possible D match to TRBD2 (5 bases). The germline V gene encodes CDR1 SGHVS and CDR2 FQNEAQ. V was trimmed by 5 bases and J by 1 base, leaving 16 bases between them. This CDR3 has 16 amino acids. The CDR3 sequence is CASSPLDSVGTDTQYF. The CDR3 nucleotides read TGTGCCAGCAGCCCCTTGGACTCCGTGGGCACAGATACGCAGTATTTT. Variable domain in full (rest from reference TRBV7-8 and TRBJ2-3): GAGVSQSPRYKVAKRGQDVALRCDPISGHVSLFWYQQALGQGPEFLTYFQNEAQLDKSGLPSDRFFAERPEGSVSTLKIQRTQQEDSAVYLCASSPLDSVGTDTQYFGPGTRLTVL.

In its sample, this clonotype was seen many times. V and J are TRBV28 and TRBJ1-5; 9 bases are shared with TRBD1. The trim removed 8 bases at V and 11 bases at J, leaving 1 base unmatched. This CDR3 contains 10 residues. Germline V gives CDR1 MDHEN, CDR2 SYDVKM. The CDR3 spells CASRDRAQHF. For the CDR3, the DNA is TGTGCCAGCCGGGACAGGGCCCAGCATTTT.

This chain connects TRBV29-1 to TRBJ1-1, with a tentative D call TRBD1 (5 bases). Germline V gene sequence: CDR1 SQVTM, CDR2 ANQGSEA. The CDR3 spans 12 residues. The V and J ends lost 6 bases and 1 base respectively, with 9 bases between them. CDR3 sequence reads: CSVLGTNTEAFF. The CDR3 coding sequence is TGCAGCGTGTTAGGGACGAACACTGAAGCTTTCTTT. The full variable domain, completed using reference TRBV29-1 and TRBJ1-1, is SAVISQKPSRDICQRGTSLTIQCQVDSQVTMMFWYRQQPGQSLTLIATANQGSEATYESGFVIDKFPISRPNLTFSTLTVSNMSPEDSSIYLCSVLGTNTEAFFGQGTRLTVV.

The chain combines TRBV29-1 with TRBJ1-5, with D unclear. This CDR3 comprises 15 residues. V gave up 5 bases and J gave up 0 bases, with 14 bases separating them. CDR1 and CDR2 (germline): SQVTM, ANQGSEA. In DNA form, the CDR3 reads TGCAGCGTTCTGGGCAGTGAAGATAGCAATCAGCCCCAGCATTTT. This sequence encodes CSVLGSEDSNQPQHF. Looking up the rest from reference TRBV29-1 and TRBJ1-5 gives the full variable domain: SAVISQKPSRDICQRGTSLTIQCQVDSQVTMMFWYRQQPGQSLTLIATANQGSEATYESGFVIDKFPISRPNLTFSTLTVSNMSPEDSSIYLCSVLGSEDSNQPQHFGDGTRLSIL.

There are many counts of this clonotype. The CDR3 DNA is TGTGCCAGCAGCTATCCAGGGGGTAGGACTGAAGCTTTCTTT. Protein sequence: CASSYPGGRTEAFF. The chain joins TRBV7-9 to TRBJ1-1; 7 bases fit TRBD1. With V trimmed by 4 bases and J by 5 bases, 7 bases remained unmatched. The germline gives CDR1 SEHNR, CDR2 FQNEAQ (reference sequence). The CDR3 contains 14 residues.

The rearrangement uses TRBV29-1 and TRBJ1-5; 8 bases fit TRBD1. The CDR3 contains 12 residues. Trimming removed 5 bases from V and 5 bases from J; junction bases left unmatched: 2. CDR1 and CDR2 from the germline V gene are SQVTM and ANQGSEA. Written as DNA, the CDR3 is TGCAGCGTTCTACAGGGGGATCAGCCCCAGCATTTT. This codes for CSVLQGDQPQHF.

This CDR3 is CSAPRTDGYGQHF. The CDR3 bases are TGCAGTGCTCCCCGGACCGACGGATATGGCCAGCATTTT. The rearrangement links TRBV20-1 to TRBJ1-5; D not certain. V was clipped by 5 bases and J by 12 bases, with 20 bases between them. The CDR3 is 13 residues long. The germline gives CDR1 DFQATT, CDR2 SNEGSKA (reference sequence).

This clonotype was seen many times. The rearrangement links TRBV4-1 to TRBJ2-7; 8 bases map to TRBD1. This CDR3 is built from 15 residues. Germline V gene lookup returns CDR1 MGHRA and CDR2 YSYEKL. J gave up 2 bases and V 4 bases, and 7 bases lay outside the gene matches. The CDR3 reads CASSLGTGYAYEQYF. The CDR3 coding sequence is TGCGCCAGCAGCCTCGGGACAGGATACGCCTACGAGCAGTACTTC.

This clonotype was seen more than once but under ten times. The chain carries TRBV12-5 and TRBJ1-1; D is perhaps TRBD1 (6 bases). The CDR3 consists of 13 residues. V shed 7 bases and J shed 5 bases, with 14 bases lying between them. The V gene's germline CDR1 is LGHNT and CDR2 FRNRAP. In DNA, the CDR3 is TGTGCTAGTGACCAGGGGTTAAGGACTGAAGCTTTCTTT. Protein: CASDQGLRTEAFF.

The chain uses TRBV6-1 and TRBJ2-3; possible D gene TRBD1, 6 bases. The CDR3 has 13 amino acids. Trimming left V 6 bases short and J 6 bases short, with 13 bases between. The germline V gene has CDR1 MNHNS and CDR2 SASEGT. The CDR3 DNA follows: TGTGCCAGCAGGAGGGGGACCTACGATACGCAGTATTTT. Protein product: CASRRGTYDTQYF.